This TCR beta chain was found in a study of control samples from healthy donors and cancer patients. The CDR3 covers 12 residues. V was trimmed by 7 bases and J by 1 base, leaving 7 bases between them. Per germline, CDR1 SNHLY and CDR2 FYNNEI. Here immunoSEQ multiplex PCR was the method, and the copy in TCRdb shows in-frame clones only, minus some. The data contain 120,000 to 150,000 clones, 75% to 95% of them singletons. This receptor was taken from a man younger than 35 in good health. V and J are TRBV2 and TRBJ1-1, with a tentative D call TRBD1 (5 bases). The material sequenced was blood. CDR3 sequence reads: CASTTGNTEAFF. CDR3 nucleotide sequence: TGTGCCAGCACTACAGGGAACACTGAAGCTTTCTTT.